These 8 T cell receptor beta chains share one sample of origin, sequenced in a study of spatial heterogeneity in lung cancer. General study points: Tumors with more nonsynonymous mutations had more expanded intratumoral alpha and beta TCRs.

Sample time point: sample taken at primary tumor resection. These receptors have no identified antigens. TCRdb reprocessed the 5' RACE reads with MiXCR, giving one entry per CDR3 protein. The top ten clones hold 40% to 60% of a sample with some 5,000 distinct CDR3 sequences, 9% to 15% of them seen once. Source: lung tumor tissue, taken at surgery. These TCRs come from a male donor with early-stage non-small cell lung cancer.

This chain uses TRBV9 with TRBJ2-3, with D possibly matching TRBD2 (6 bases). The V gene's germline CDR1 is SGDLS and CDR2 YYNGEE. The CDR3 is 15 residues long. V lost 3 bases to trimming and J lost 2 bases, with 13 bases between them. The CDR3 DNA reads as TGTGCCAGCAGCGACGGACTAAGACACACAGATACGCAGTATTTT. This encodes CASSDGLRHTDTQYF.

The sample holds a few counts of this clonotype. The chain employs TRBV5-4 and TRBJ2-1; D perhaps matches TRBD2 (5 bases). Germline V gene sequence: CDR1 SGHNT, CDR2 YYREEE (reference sequence). The CDR3 runs to 12 residues. V was cut by 3 bases and J by 9 bases, with 10 bases left in between. The chain's CDR3 is CASSWGEGEQFF. The CDR3 nucleotides are TGTGCCAGCAGCTGGGGAGAAGGTGAGCAGTTCTTC.

This clonotype showed up just a few times. The chain employs TRBV5-1 and TRBJ1-1; possible D gene TRBD1, 5 bases. The germline CDR1 and CDR2 sequences are SGHRS and YFSETQ. The V end was cut by 2 bases, the J end by 1 base, with 12 bases between. This CDR3 spans 15 amino acids. The CDR3 DNA is TGCGCCAGCAGCTTACGGGACGGCCCGAACACTGAAGCTTTCTTT. This gives the protein CASSLRDGPNTEAFF.

This clonotype has a count of ten or more. This chain connects TRBV2 to TRBJ2-7; 10 positions agree with TRBD1. The V and J ends lost 6 bases and 2 bases, in that order; junction bases with no gene match: 1. Per the germline V gene, CDR1 is SNHLY and CDR2 is FYNNEI. The CDR3 sequence is 13 residues long. CDR3 region: CASRTGGPYEQYF. CDR3 DNA: TGTGCCAGCAGGACAGGGGGCCCCTACGAGCAGTACTTC.

This clonotype is termed medium-sized (0.01 to 0.1%). The chain employs TRBV5-1 and TRBJ2-5; tentative D call: TRBD2 (6 bases). The length of the CDR3 is 15 residues. The V and J ends lost 0 bases and 4 bases respectively, with 13 bases between them. The germline V gene encodes CDR1 SGHRS and CDR2 YFSETQ. The CDR3 reads CASSLEPGLAETQYF. CDR3 DNA sequence: TGCGCCAGCAGCTTGGAACCGGGACTCGCAGAGACCCAGTACTTC.

In this sample, this clonotype turned up a few times. This chain links TRBV28 with TRBJ1-4; 9 positions match TRBD1. The CDR3 is 16 amino acids. From germline, CDR1 is MDHEN and CDR2 SYDVKM. The junction had 10 bases not matched to a gene; V was cut back by 4 bases and J by 7 bases. DNA for the CDR3: TGTGCCAGCAGTTCCCCTACAGGGGGCTGGAGTGAAAAACTGTTTTTT. It codes for CASSSPTGGWSEKLFF.

The V gene is TRBV29-1, the J gene TRBJ2-3; D not certain. V lost 2 bases and J 10 bases, leaving 7 bases between the germline ends. The germline gives CDR1 SQVTM, CDR2 ANQGSEA. The CDR3 is 10 residues long. In DNA, the CDR3 is TGCAGCGTTGAAAAACAAGCGCAGTATTTT. Translation: CSVEKQAQYF.

The chain is built from TRBV6-2 or TRBV6-3 and TRBJ2-1, with 11 nucleotides matching TRBD2. J lost 5 bases, V lost 3 bases, and 3 bases had no gene match. The germline CDR1 and CDR2 sequences are MNHEY and SVGEGT. CDR3 length: 15 amino acids. The CDR3 DNA reads as TGTGCCAGCAGTTATAGACTAGCGGGGAACAATGAGCAGTTCTTC. Its protein is CASSYRLAGNNEQFF.